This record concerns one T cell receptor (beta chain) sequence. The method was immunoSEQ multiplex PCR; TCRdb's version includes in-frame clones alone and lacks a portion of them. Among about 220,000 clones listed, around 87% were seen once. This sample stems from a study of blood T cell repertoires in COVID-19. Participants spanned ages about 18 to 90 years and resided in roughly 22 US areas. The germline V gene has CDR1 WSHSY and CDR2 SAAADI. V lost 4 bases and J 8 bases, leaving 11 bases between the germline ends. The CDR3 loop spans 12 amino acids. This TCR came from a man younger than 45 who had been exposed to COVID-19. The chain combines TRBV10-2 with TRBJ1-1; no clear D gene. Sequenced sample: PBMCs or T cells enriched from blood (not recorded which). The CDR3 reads CASSGAWREAFF. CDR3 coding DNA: TGCGCCAGCAGTGGCGCTTGGAGAGAAGCTTTCTTT.